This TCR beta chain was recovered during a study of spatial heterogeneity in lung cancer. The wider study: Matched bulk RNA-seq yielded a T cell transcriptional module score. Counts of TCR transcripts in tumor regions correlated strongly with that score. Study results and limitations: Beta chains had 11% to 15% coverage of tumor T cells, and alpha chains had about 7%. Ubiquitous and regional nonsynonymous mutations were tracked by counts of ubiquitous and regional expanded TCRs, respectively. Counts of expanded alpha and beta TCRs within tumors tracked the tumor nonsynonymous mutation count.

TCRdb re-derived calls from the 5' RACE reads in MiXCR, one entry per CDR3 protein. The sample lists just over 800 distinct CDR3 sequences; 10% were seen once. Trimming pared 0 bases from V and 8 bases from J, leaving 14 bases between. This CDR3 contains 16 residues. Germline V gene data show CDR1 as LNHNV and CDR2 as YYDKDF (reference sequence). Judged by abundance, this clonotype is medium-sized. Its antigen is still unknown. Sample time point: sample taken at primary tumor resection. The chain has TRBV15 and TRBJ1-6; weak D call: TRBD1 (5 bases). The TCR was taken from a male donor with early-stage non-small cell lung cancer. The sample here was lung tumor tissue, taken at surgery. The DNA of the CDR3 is TGTGCCACCAGCAGAGATTCGGGGCAGGGCGATTCACCCCTCCACTTT. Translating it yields CATSRDSGQGDSPLHF.